The 10 T cell receptor beta chains given below trace back to one sample, sequenced in a study of T cells in Graves' hyperthyroidism and ophthalmopathy. TCR beta CDR3 regions were amplified from RNA. HTBI primers were the set used in a first-round RT-PCR of the TCR CDR3. TCRdb called the multiplex PCR reads again in MiXCR, with one record for every CDR3 protein. The table lists 250,000 or so distinct CDR3 sequences, 13% to 15% of them singletons. The sample consisted of blood. These receptor sequences come from a woman in her forties or fifties with Graves' hyperthyroidism that later progressed to Graves' ophthalmopathy.

This clonotype showed up many times. This sequence joins TRBV5-1 and TRBJ2-4; no clear D gene. CDR3 length: 13 residues. Germline-derived CDR1 and CDR2 are SGHRS and YFSETQ. Trimming took 4 bases from V and 6 from J, leaving 11 bases between them. The CDR3 is CASSPDSVNIQYF. The CDR3 DNA sequence: TGCGCCAGCAGCCCGGATTCAGTAAACATTCAGTACTTC. Using reference TRBV5-1 and TRBJ2-4 for the parts outside the CDR3, the full variable domain is KAGVTQTPRYLIKTRGQQVTLSCSPISGHRSVSWYQQTPGQGLQFLFEYFSETQRNKGNFPGRFSGRQFSNSRSEMNVSTLELGDSALYLCASSPDSVNIQYFGAGTRLSVL.

The table lists this clonotype with many counts. The V call is TRBV27, the J call TRBJ2-1; D uncertain. Germline lookup yields CDR1 MNHEY and CDR2 SMNVEV (reference sequence). The CDR3 loop spans 14 amino acids. The V and J ends lost 2 bases and 7 bases respectively, with 12 bases between them. CDR3 residues: CASSLVLDQNEQFF. CDR3 nucleotide sequence: TGTGCCAGCAGTTTAGTCCTAGACCAGAATGAGCAGTTCTTC.

This clonotype was counted at least ten times. This sequence joins TRBV7-9 and TRBJ2-1; D assignment may be TRBD1 or TRBD2 (5 bases each). The germline V and J ends were trimmed by 5 bases and 9 bases, with 14 bases remaining between them. The CDR3 spans 13 residues. The germline V gene has CDR1 SEHNR and CDR2 FQNEAQ (reference sequence). Here the CDR3 DNA reads TGTGCCAGCAGCCCGCGAAGGGACGGTGAGCAGTTCTTC. As protein: CASSPRRDGEQFF.

This clonotype was seen a handful of times. This chain connects TRBV5-5 to TRBJ1-4, with D unclear. The germline V gene encodes CDR1 SGHKS and CDR2 YYEKEE (reference sequence). V shed 3 bases and J shed 8 bases, with 20 bases lying between them. This CDR3 spans 16 amino acids. The CDR3 here is CASSSSAGGTEEKLFF. The CDR3 DNA follows: TGTGCCAGCAGCTCATCCGCCGGAGGAACGGAAGAAAAACTGTTTTTT.

The sample holds a few counts of this clonotype. The J gene is TRBJ2-2, the V gene TRBV6-1, with 7 bases identical to TRBD1. Trimming took 7 bases from V and 4 from J; bases not matched to a gene: 6. The CDR3 spans 14 residues. Germline CDR1 MNHNS, CDR2 SASEGT. In nucleotides, the CDR3 is TGTGCCAGCAAAGACAGGGCGTCCACCGGGGAGCTGTTTTTT. Residues: CASKDRASTGELFF.

This clonotype was detected many times. This chain connects TRBV3-1 to TRBJ1-2, with unresolved D. The V gene's germline CDR1 is LGHDT and CDR2 YNNKEL (reference sequence). The length of the CDR3 is 14 residues. The ends were cut back, 1 base at V and 11 bases at J, with 17 bases in the middle. The DNA of the CDR3 is TGTGCCAGCAGCCAAGGGTCGACAACTTCTTGGTACACCTTC. This encodes CASSQGSTTSWYTF.

The chain employs TRBV28 and TRBJ2-7, with TRBD2 as a possible D gene (5 bases). The germline V and J ends were trimmed by 10 bases and 3 bases, with 16 bases remaining between them. The V gene's germline CDR1 is MDHEN and CDR2 SYDVKM. CDR3 length: 13 amino acids. The CDR3 DNA follows: TGTGCCATTTCATTCGGGGAGATCTACGAGCAGTACTTC. It encodes CAISFGEIYEQYF.

The V call is TRBV20-1, the J call TRBJ1-5, with D uncertain. This CDR3 has 13 amino acids. In germline, CDR1 is DFQATT, CDR2 SNEGSKA (reference sequence). Trimming pared 5 bases from V and 6 bases from J, leaving 14 bases between. The CDR3 DNA reads TGCAGTGCTCCAAGAGGGCCGAGTCAGCCCCAGCATTTT. It is translated as CSAPRGPSQPQHF.

This clonotype was picked up many times. The gene calls are TRBV28 and TRBJ1-2; 8 bases agree with TRBD1. There are 12 residues in the CDR3. With 6 bases clipped from V and 7 bases from J, the junction kept 4 bases outside the gene matches. Germline values: CDR1 MDHEN, CDR2 SYDVKM. As DNA, the CDR3 is TGTGCCAGCAGAAGGACAGGGACTGGCTACACCTTC. As protein: CASRRTGTGYTF.

The chain uses TRBV11-3 and TRBJ1-1; TRBD1 aligns across 8 bases. This CDR3 comprises 20 residues. V lost 2 bases to trimming and J lost 0 bases; unmatched junction nucleotides: 17. Germline assignment: CDR1 SGHNT and CDR2 YENEEA. CDR3 sequence (DNA): TGTGCCAGCAGCTTAACCCCCCCGACAGGGGTCCCCCCTATGAACACTGAAGCTTTCTTT. It translates to CASSLTPPTGVPPMNTEAFF.